The 27 T cell receptor beta chains below all came from one sample that was sequenced in a study of cytomegalovirus exposure and HLA in healthy donors. With 60 Vbeta and 13 Jbeta primers, the PCR was carried out. The repertoire was sequenced with immunoSEQ multiplex PCR; TCRdb's copy has only in-frame clones and lacks some. The ten top clones account for approximately 7%, within a sample of more than 50,000 clones. The sequenced sample was PBMCs. The receptors derive from a woman aged 40 to 49 in good health and CMV-seronegative.

This chain links TRBV19 with TRBJ2-5, with 11 bases matching TRBD2. From germline, CDR1 is LNHDA and CDR2 SQIVND (reference sequence). Trimming cost V 5 bases and J 5 bases; bases outside gene matches: 13. The CDR3 loop spans 17 amino acids. The CDR3 loop is CASSAGTSGAGRETQYF. The CDR3 DNA sequence: TGTGCCAGTAGTGCCGGGACTAGCGGAGCAGGGCGGGAGACCCAGTACTTC. Full variable domain (outside the CDR3, taken from reference TRBV19 and TRBJ2-5): DGGITQSPKYLFRKEGQNVTLSCEQNLNHDAMYWYRQDPGQGLRLIYYSQIVNDFQKGDIAEGYSVSREKKESFPLTVTSAQKNPTAFYLCASSAGTSGAGRETQYFGPGTRLLVL.

The V gene is TRBV9, the J gene TRBJ1-2; the D gene is possibly TRBD1 (5 bases). The CDR3 is 18 amino acids. Germline CDR1 is SGDLS and CDR2 is YYNGEE. The germline V and J ends were trimmed by 0 bases and 0 bases, with 18 bases remaining between them. CDR3 nucleotides: TGTGCCAGCAGCGTAGGTTTTTTTTGGGGCGGAACTAACTATGGCTACACCTTC. Protein product: CASSVGFFWGGTNYGYTF.

The V call is TRBV10-3, the J call TRBJ2-5, with 7 bases matching TRBD2. The V segment lost 3 bases and the J segment 2 bases; nucleotides outside the gene matches: 6. This CDR3 has 15 amino acids. Germline V gives CDR1 ENHRY, CDR2 SYGVKD. The CDR3 spells CAISDPGTTQETQYF. The DNA for the CDR3 is TGTGCCATCAGTGACCCCGGGACTACTCAAGAGACCCAGTACTTC.

This rearrangement joins TRBV30 to TRBJ1-5; no definite D call. The V end was cut by 3 bases, the J end by 9 bases, with 15 bases between. The CDR3 sequence is 13 residues long. The germline gives CDR1 GTSNPN, CDR2 SVGIG (reference sequence). Here the CDR3 reads CAWRIGEGRPQHF. CDR3 nucleotides: TGTGCCTGGAGAATCGGGGAAGGCCGGCCCCAGCATTTT. The full variable domain, its missing parts supplied by reference TRBV30 and TRBJ1-5, is SQTIHQWPATLVQPVGSPLSLECTVEGTSNPNLYWYRQAAGRGLQLLFYSVGIGQISSEVPQNLSASRPQDRQFILSSKKLLLSDSGFYLCAWRIGEGRPQHFGDGTRLSIL.

This chain joins TRBV7-9 and TRBJ1-1; 7 bases fit TRBD1. This CDR3 is built from 14 residues. The V segment lost 3 bases and the J segment 10 bases; nucleotides outside the gene matches: 11. Germline values: CDR1 SEHNR, CDR2 FQNEAQ (reference sequence). CDR3: CASSFGRQGSGAFF. The CDR3 DNA reads TGTGCCAGCAGCTTTGGGCGACAGGGTAGTGGAGCTTTCTTT. Complete variable domain (other parts from reference TRBV7-9 and TRBJ1-1): DTGVSQNPRHKITKRGQNVTFRCDPISEHNRLYWYRQTLGQGPEFLTYFQNEAQLEKSRLLSDRFSAERPKGSFSTLEIQRTEQGDSAMYLCASSFGRQGSGAFFGQGTRLTVV.

The chain has TRBV7-9 and TRBJ2-2; D is unresolved. There are 15 residues in the CDR3. Germline values: CDR1 SEHNR, CDR2 FQNEAQ (reference sequence). V was pared by 1 base and J by 3 bases, with 9 bases between. Here the CDR3 reads CASSLGFRDTGELFF. The CDR3 DNA is TGTGCCAGCAGCTTAGGGTTCCGAGACACCGGGGAGCTGTTTTTT. The full variable domain, in which reference TRBV7-9 and TRBJ2-2 provide the parts outside the CDR3, is DTGVSQNPRHKITKRGQNVTFRCDPISEHNRLYWYRQTLGQGPEFLTYFQNEAQLEKSRLLSDRFSAERPKGSFSTLEIQRTEQGDSAMYLCASSLGFRDTGELFFGEGSRLTVL.

The J gene is TRBJ2-7, the V gene TRBV28; weak D call: TRBD2 (7 bases). V was trimmed by 3 bases and J by 1 base, leaving 13 bases between them. Germline values: CDR1 MDHEN, CDR2 SYDVKM. The CDR3 is 15 amino acids. The CDR3: CASSFRGAFSYEQYF. CDR3 nucleotides: TGTGCCAGCAGTTTCCGGGGGGCATTTTCCTACGAGCAGTACTTC.

The chain links TRBV18 to TRBJ1-4; D gene unclear. This CDR3 has 14 residues. Trimming cost V 6 bases and J 3 bases, with 11 bases left between them. Germline V gene lookup returns CDR1 KGHSH and CDR2 LQKENI. The CDR3 region is CASSLRRANEKLFF. CDR3 DNA: TGTGCCAGCTCCTTGCGGAGGGCTAATGAAAAACTGTTTTTT.

This chain uses TRBV6-1 with TRBJ2-3; 8 bases line up with TRBD2. The length of the CDR3 is 17 residues. The junction had 6 bases not matched to a gene; V was cut back by 1 base and J by 0 bases. The germline gives CDR1 MNHNS, CDR2 SASEGT. CDR3 loop: CASSEGLTSGSTDTQYF. The CDR3 coding sequence is TGTGCCAGCAGTGAAGGATTAACTAGCGGCAGCACAGATACGCAGTATTTT.

V usage is TRBV7-8 and J usage is TRBJ2-1; 13 bases line up with TRBD2. Germline CDR1 SGHVS, CDR2 FQNEAQ. The CDR3 length is 15 residues. V lost 5 bases, J lost 7 bases, and 5 bases stayed unmatched. The CDR3 protein is CASSAGLAGLNEQFF. The CDR3, as DNA: TGTGCCAGCAGCGCGGGACTAGCGGGATTGAATGAGCAGTTCTTC.

The chain employs TRBV6-5 and TRBJ1-4, with D possibly being TRBD1 (6 bases). The CDR3 sequence is 14 residues long. The V gene's germline CDR1 is MNHEY and CDR2 SVGAGI. Trimming took off 6 bases at V and 4 bases at J, with 12 bases between the two ends. The CDR3 is CASSRRQVNEKLFF. The DNA of the CDR3 is TGTGCCAGCAGCAGACGACAGGTTAATGAAAAACTGTTTTTT.

The chain joins TRBV5-1 to TRBJ1-6, with a tentative D call TRBD1 (5 bases). The germline V gene has CDR1 SGHRS and CDR2 YFSETQ. The CDR3 length is 14 residues. The V end was cut by 8 bases, the J end by 8 bases, with 17 bases between. The CDR3 DNA follows: TGCGCCAGTCGTCCGGGCCGCAGGGATTCACCCCTCCACTTT. Its protein is CASRPGRRDSPLHF. The full variable domain, with the rest looked up from reference TRBV5-1 and TRBJ1-6, is KAGVTQTPRYLIKTRGQQVTLSCSPISGHRSVSWYQQTPGQGLQFLFEYFSETQRNKGNFPGRFSGRQFSNSRSEMNVSTLELGDSALYLCASRPGRRDSPLHFGNGTRLTVT.

J is TRBJ2-5 and V is TRBV5-5, with 11 nucleotides matching TRBD2. The CDR3 has 15 residues. The J segment lost 9 bases and the V segment lost 4 bases, leaving 11 bases of the junction unmatched. Germline CDR1 reads SGHKS; CDR2 reads YYEKEE (reference sequence). The DNA for the CDR3 is TGTGCCAGCAGCATCATAGCGGGGGGGCCCGGGTCCCAGTACTTC. This gives the protein CASSIIAGGPGSQYF.

The chain uses TRBV7-7 and TRBJ2-5; D may be TRBD2 (6 bases). V was cut by 4 bases and J by 7 bases, with 22 bases left in between. This CDR3 contains 16 residues. Germline CDR1 is SSHAT and CDR2 is FNYEAQ (reference sequence). The CDR3 coding sequence is TGTGCCAGCAGCTCCCAGACCCAAAACCTGGGGGGGACCCAGTACTTC. Amino acid sequence: CASSSQTQNLGGTQYF.

The chain's CDR3 is CASSTTGWNTEAFF. As DNA, the CDR3 is TGTGCCAGTAGTACAACAGGGTGGAACACTGAAGCTTTCTTT. The chain carries TRBV19 and TRBJ1-1; possible D gene TRBD1, 6 bases. Germline loops: CDR1 LNHDA, CDR2 SQIVND (reference sequence). V gave up 4 bases and J gave up 1 base, with 10 bases separating them. This CDR3 is built from 14 residues.

This chain links TRBV5-6 with TRBJ2-7; no reliable D call. The CDR3 is 14 amino acids. Germline assignment: CDR1 SGHDT and CDR2 YYEEEE. Trimming took 3 bases from V and 4 from J, leaving 14 bases between them. CDR3 sequence (DNA): TGTGCCAGCAGCTCCCCCTCTAACCGATACGAGCAGTACTTC. Translated: CASSSPSNRYEQYF.

The rearrangement joins TRBV11-1 to TRBJ2-2, with D perhaps matching TRBD2 (6 bases). CDR1 and CDR2 (germline): SGHAT, FQDESV (reference sequence). The CDR3 spans 14 residues. V was trimmed by 2 bases and J by 4 bases, leaving 8 bases between them. The DNA of the CDR3 is TGTGCCAGCAGCTTATTCGGGGGCACCGGGGAGCTGTTTTTT. Translating it yields CASSLFGGTGELFF.

The V gene is TRBV18, the J gene TRBJ2-5; TRBD1 aligns across 8 bases. Gene TRBJ2-7 matches the end of the DNA better, so the J call may be wrong. Germline-derived CDR1 and CDR2 are KGHSH and LQKENI. The CDR3 is made up of 15 amino acids. CDR3 DNA: TGTGCCAGCTCACCAGTTGGACAGGGCTACGGCGAGCAGTACTTC. Its translation is CASSPVGQGYGEQYF.

Judged by frequency, this clone is large. The chain has TRBV2 and TRBJ2-4; tentatively, D is TRBD1 (5 bases). The V end lost 8 bases, the J end lost 10 bases, and 21 bases lay between the germline ends. The CDR3 has 14 amino acids. Germline CDR1 and CDR2: SNHLY and FYNNEI. CDR3 residues: CASGKLQAAGIQYF. For the CDR3, the DNA is TGTGCCAGCGGGAAGCTACAGGCCGCCGGGATTCAGTACTTC.

This sequence joins TRBV29-1 and TRBJ1-2; TRBD1 aligns across 8 bases. Germline V CDR1 and CDR2: SQVTM, ANQGSEA. The CDR3 consists of 13 residues. V gave up 4 bases and J gave up 4 bases; unmatched junction bases: 5. The CDR3 DNA follows: TGCAGCGTTGCCTTGACAGGGGCCTATGGCTACACCTTC. Its translation is CSVALTGAYGYTF.

This chain joins TRBV28 and TRBJ2-7; D is unclear. In germline, CDR1 is MDHEN, CDR2 SYDVKM. This CDR3 region has 14 residues. Between the trimmed V and J ends, which lost 4 bases and 3 bases, there was a span of 13 bases. The CDR3 reads CASSYSTTGYEQYF. The CDR3 DNA follows: TGTGCCAGCAGTTACTCCACGACGGGCTACGAGCAGTACTTC.

This rearrangement joins TRBV18 to TRBJ1-1, with a possible D match to TRBD1 (5 bases). V shed 5 bases and J shed 1 base, with 14 bases lying between them. The germline V gene has CDR1 KGHSH and CDR2 LQKENI. The CDR3 sequence is 15 residues long. The CDR3 sequence: CASSGSGTENTEAFF. The CDR3, as DNA: TGTGCCAGCTCAGGAAGCGGGACTGAGAACACTGAAGCTTTCTTT.

The chain uses TRBV30 and TRBJ1-2; the match to TRBD1 covers 11 bases. Germline CDR1 GTSNPN, CDR2 SVGIG (reference sequence). Losses at the gene ends were 4 bases for V and 4 bases for J; bases not matched to a gene: 11. The CDR3 is 16 amino acids. This CDR3 reads CAWTPGGQGAFYGYTF. The CDR3 DNA follows: TGTGCCTGGACCCCGGGAGGACAGGGGGCATTCTATGGCTACACCTTC.

The chain uses TRBV9 and TRBJ1-3; no reliable D call. The CDR3 has 16 residues. The germline CDR1 and CDR2 sequences are SGDLS and YYNGEE. The ends were cut back, 0 bases at V and 0 bases at J, with 10 bases in the middle. The CDR3 reads CASSVAPGHSGNTIYF. The CDR3 nucleotides read TGTGCCAGCAGCGTAGCTCCAGGCCACTCTGGAAACACCATATATTTT.

The rearrangement joins TRBV19 to TRBJ1-5; 7 bases are a match to TRBD1. The V gene end was trimmed by 5 bases and the J gene end by 5 bases; junction bases not matched to a gene: 6. There are 14 residues in the CDR3. Germline values: CDR1 LNHDA, CDR2 SQIVND (reference sequence). The CDR3 sequence is CASSLLGTDQPQHF. DNA of the CDR3: TGTGCCAGTAGTCTTCTTGGGACAGATCAGCCCCAGCATTTT.

This chain joins TRBV9 and TRBJ2-1; possibly TRBD2 for D (5 bases). Trimming stripped 0 bases from V and 2 bases from J, with 6 bases between. Per germline, CDR1 SGDLS and CDR2 YYNGEE. This CDR3 contains 14 residues. This CDR3 is CASSVDSAYNEQFF. DNA for the CDR3: TGTGCCAGCAGCGTAGATAGCGCCTACAATGAGCAGTTCTTC.

J is TRBJ1-6 and V is TRBV18, with D possibly matching TRBD1 (6 bases). The CDR3 runs to 13 residues. The V end was cut by 5 bases, the J end by 8 bases, with 10 bases between. CDR1 is KGHSH and CDR2 is LQKENI in the germline V gene. CDR3 bases: TGTGCCAGCTCAGGTTACAGGGATTCACCCCTCCACTTT. Its translation is CASSGYRDSPLHF. Looking up the rest from reference TRBV18 and TRBJ1-6 gives the full variable domain: NAGVMQNPRHLVRRRGQEARLRCSPMKGHSHVYWYRQLPEEGLKFMVYLQKENIIDESGMPKERFSAEFPKEGPSILRIQQVVRGDSAAYFCASSGYRDSPLHFGNGTRLTVT.